This TCR beta chain was sequenced during a study of T-cell memory formation after mild COVID-19 (dated by TCRdb to about 2021). As for the study more broadly: TCR sequence clusters from the two donors were found to be largely donor specific. Longitudinal TCRalpha and TCRbeta repertoire sequencing tracked T-cell clones expanding and contracting after mild COVID-19 in a couple of donors. The cohort was made up of two young adult volunteers, one female and one male, who were previously healthy. Results the study describes overall, beyond this receptor: Clones contracting from day 15 to 85 had balanced CD4/CD8 phenotypes, while a second wave expanding from day 15 to 37 was biased towards CD4+. Whether the second-wave clones peaking on day 37 were SARS-CoV-2 specific was not confirmed. Some responding clones were detected in pre-infection memory, suggesting pre-existing cross-reactive memory T cells joined the SARS-CoV-2 response. The study covered only a couple of mild cases, and larger cohorts including severe cases with pre-infection samples were considered necessary. Contracting CD4+ clones were found mainly in CM and EM memory subsets, while CD8+ clones were enriched in EMRA.

Sequencing relied on an Illumina NovaSeq 6000. TCRalpha and TCRbeta cDNA libraries were built by 5'RACE with constant-segment primers, adding sample barcodes and unique molecular identifiers. RNA was extracted from every sample with Trizol reagent. Library amplification was performed in two PCR steps, and a second sample barcode and Illumina TruSeq adapters were introduced in the second step. The libraries were sequenced on an Illumina NovaSeq using 2 x 150 bp paired-end reads. In the authors' own workflow: Reads were demultiplexed and collapsed into UMI-guided consensus sequences with migec v1.2.7. Using mixcr v2.1.11, UMI consensuses were aligned to TRA and TRB V and J templates and then assembled into clonotypes. Clonotypes were classified as expanded or contracted when called significant by both edgeR and NoisET, with noise models trained on biological replicates. For edgeR calls, a false discovery rate-adjusted p below 0.01 and a log2 fold-change threshold of 1 were applied. As an exploratory analysis of dynamics, max-normalized trajectories of the 1000 most abundant clonotypes were examined with PCA combined with hierarchical clustering. Separately sequenced CD4+ and CD8+ repertoires were used to assign the CD4 or CD8 phenotype of responding clones. TCRdb reprocessing: public reads trimmed at Q25 with fastp, clones called with MiXCR, in-frame beta chains kept. Rows with one shared CDR3 protein collapse into an entry with the most common genes and DNA. TCRdb assigned the V and J calls; the authors' analysis was not used. The sample table contains over 450,000 distinct CDR3 sequences; only one count was recorded for approximately 20% of them. The ten largest clonotypes hold about an eighth of the sample.

According to the germline V gene, CDR1 reads SGHAT and CDR2 reads FQNNGV. The CDR3 spans 15 residues, from the cysteine through the phenylalanine. Just the 45-base CDR3 DNA is kept, in frame starting at base 1. Trimming at the junction amounts to 2 bases on V and 4 bases on J, and the germline ends lie 13 bases apart. PBMCs were isolated by Ficoll-Paque density gradient centrifugation. There are a few counts of this clonotype. The specificity of this receptor is unknown. One base away there is no much larger clone; base qualities are not given. Source material: PBMCs or a T cell subset sorted from them (not recorded which). This chain is built from TRBV11-2 and TRBJ2-3; a tentative D call is TRBD2 (6 bases match). This TCR came from an adult woman who had mild COVID-19 (a few samples of this study predate the infection). The sample titles of this study are shuffled in the database, so cell type and time point are left out; the donor was told from shared clones. The sequence in DNA is TGTGCCAGCAGCTTAAGGAGGAGGGCCGCAGATACGCAGTATTTT. This is translated as CASSLRRRAADTQYF.